The 3 T cell receptor beta chains listed next were all sequenced from one sample in a study of OX40 agonist ivuxolimab in advanced cancers. Clones were sequenced by immunoSEQ multiplex PCR, and TCRdb holds only the in-frame ones, with some missing. The profile covers roughly 77,000 clones, with roughly 92% appearing a single time and about 10% taken by the ten largest. The source material was CD4+ or CD8+ T cells sorted from blood, sampled in a trial of the OX40 agonist ivuxolimab. Every receptor here comes from an adult with an advanced solid tumor such as melanoma, head and neck, liver or kidney cancer.

The chain recombines TRBV5-5 with TRBJ1-4; maybe TRBD1 (5 bases). Germline lookup yields CDR1 SGHKS and CDR2 YYEKEE (reference sequence). The V gene lost 1 base and the J gene lost 7 bases, with 11 bases spanning the gap. CDR3 length equals 14 residues. CDR3 sequence: CASSLQGGTEKLFF. In DNA form, the CDR3 reads TGTGCCAGCAGCTTGCAGGGAGGGACTGAAAAACTGTTTTTT.

The chain carries TRBV5-4 and TRBJ1-2, with D possibly TRBD1 on 5 matching bases. V dropped 0 bases and J dropped 2 bases, with 8 bases sitting between them. There are 14 residues in the CDR3. Germline V CDR1 and CDR2: SGHNT, YYREEE (reference sequence). In DNA, the CDR3 is TGTGCCAGCAGCTTGGCGGGACTCAACTATGGCTACACCTTC. Its translation is CASSLAGLNYGYTF.

The J gene is TRBJ1-2, the V gene TRBV5-4; a weak D match, TRBD1 (5 bases). The ends were cut back, 4 bases at V and 8 bases at J, with 12 bases in the middle. Looked up from germline, CDR1 is SGHNT and CDR2 is YYREEE (reference sequence). The CDR3 runs 12 residues. The CDR3 nucleotides are TGTGCCAGCAGCCCAGGGCTGGGGGGCTACACCTTC. Its translation is CASSPGLGGYTF.